Listed below are T cell receptor beta chains from one sample, sequenced in a study of blood T cells in healthy people across ages. TCRdb reprocessed the 5' RACE reads via MiXCR and lists one record per CDR3 protein. The table lists over 750,000 distinct CDR3 sequences, around a quarter of them singletons. In addition, the sample was reused for a study of T cells of mothers and their children.

Sequenced input: blood. The receptors were sampled from a boy under 18 in good health. Each CDR3 is given with its conserved first and last residue. A D gene is named only where the DNA matches it firmly. A row's size may be missing; if present it is once, few, many or a size class.

v_call	cdr3_length	clone_size	d_call	j_call	cdr3_aa	cdr3_nt
TRBV7-2	18	few	TRBD2	TRBJ2-7	CASSLGLAGGPVIYEQYF	TGTGCCAGCAGCCTCGGACTAGCGGGAGGGCCTGTAATTTATGAGCAGTACTTC
TRBV6-1	15	NA	NA	TRBJ2-6	CARRTVRSGANVLTF	TGTGCCAGGAGGACAGTGCGTTCGGGGGCCAACGTCCTGACTTTC
TRBV12-3/TRBV12-4	12	few	TRBD1	TRBJ1-1	CASTPTGTEAFF	TGTGCCAGCACTCCGACAGGGACTGAAGCTTTCTTT
TRBV12-3/TRBV12-4	16	NA	NA	TRBJ2-1	CASTLSVHGSYNEQFF	TGTGCCAGCACCCTATCTGTACATGGCTCCTACAATGAGCAGTTCTTC
TRBV12-3/TRBV12-4	17	NA	TRBD2	TRBJ2-3	CASSSDRAGEGTDTQYF	TGTGCCAGCAGTTCAGATCGGGCGGGAGAGGGCACAGATACGCAGTATTTT
TRBV5-1	15	NA	NA	TRBJ2-7	CASSRRHDFSYEQYF	TGCGCCAGCAGCCGCAGACACGACTTCTCCTACGAGCAGTACTTC
TRBV7-9	15	NA	NA	TRBJ2-4	CASKPPGEGENIQYF	TGTGCCAGCAAACCCCCGGGGGAGGGGGAAAACATTCAGTACTTC
TRBV7-6	18	few	TRBD2	TRBJ2-1	CASSLELAWAVGGNEQFF	TGTGCCAGCAGCTTAGAACTAGCGTGGGCCGTGGGCGGCAATGAGCAGTTCTTC
TRBV5-5	11	NA	NA	TRBJ1-1	CASRSGYGAFF	TGTGCCAGCAGGTCAGGGTACGGAGCTTTCTTT
TRBV7-9	15	few	TRBD2	TRBJ2-5	CASSRGGFGQGTQYF	TGTGCCAGCAGCCGCGGGGGGTTCGGGCAAGGGACCCAGTACTTC
TRBV12-3/TRBV12-4	18	NA	TRBD1	TRBJ2-7	CASSFDPFRDREDYEQYF	TGTGCCAGCAGTTTCGATCCCTTTAGGGACAGGGAGGACTACGAGCAGTACTTC
TRBV20-1	16	NA	TRBD1	TRBJ1-4	CSASGTGAAADEKLFF	TGCAGTGCTTCCGGGACAGGGGCCGCGGCGGATGAAAAACTGTTTTTT
TRBV5-8	15	few	TRBD1	TRBJ2-5	CASSSTPRGRWEQYF	TGTGCCAGCAGCTCTACTCCCAGGGGGCGCTGGGAGCAGTACTTC
TRBV20-1	13	NA	NA	TRBJ2-7	CSARPGGASEQYF	TGCAGTGCTAGACCCGGGGGAGCCAGCGAGCAGTACTTC
TRBV20-1	12	few	NA	TRBJ1-4	CSARPGGEKLFF	TGCAGTGCCCGGCCTGGAGGGGAAAAACTGTTTTTT
TRBV19	14	once	NA	TRBJ2-5	CASSMAWHQETQYF	TGTGCCAGTAGTATGGCTTGGCACCAAGAGACCCAGTACTTC
TRBV27	17	NA	NA	TRBJ2-4	CASSTRQEGFTRNIQYF	TGTGCCAGCAGCACCAGACAGGAGGGGTTCACTAGGAACATTCAGTACTTC
TRBV7-8	13	few	NA	TRBJ1-5	CASSLVGAQPQHF	TGTGCCAGCAGCTTAGTAGGGGCTCAGCCCCAGCATTTT
TRBV10-3	14	NA	NA	TRBJ2-2	CAITRDPNTGELFF	TGTGCCATCACTCGGGACCCGAACACCGGGGAGCTGTTTTTT
TRBV6-2/TRBV6-3	13	few	TRBD2	TRBJ2-7	CASARTSDYEQYF	TGTGCCAGCGCCAGGACTAGCGACTACGAGCAGTACTTC
TRBV28	14	few	NA	TRBJ1-4	CASVSFATNEKLFF	TGTGCCAGCGTTTCCTTCGCAACTAATGAAAAACTGTTTTTT
TRBV7-9	15	few	NA	TRBJ2-1	CASSLLGEQYNEQFF	TGTGCCAGCAGCTTACTCGGCGAACAATACAATGAGCAGTTCTTC
TRBV12-3/TRBV12-4	16	NA	TRBD1	TRBJ2-7	CASSSRQGTPLYEQYF	TGTGCCAGCAGTTCCCGACAGGGGACTCCCCTTTACGAGCAGTACTTC
TRBV9	13	once	NA	TRBJ2-2	CAGGREHSGELFF	TGTGCCGGGGGAAGGGAGCATAGCGGGGAGCTGTTTTTT
TRBV5-1	14	NA	NA	TRBJ1-1	CASSTQVSGTEAFF	TGCGCCAGTAGTACCCAGGTATCCGGTACTGAAGCTTTCTTT
TRBV2	16	few	TRBD2	TRBJ2-1	CASSARGGLLGNEQFF	TGTGCCAGCAGTGCGCGGGGGGGCCTATTAGGCAATGAGCAGTTCTTC
TRBV20-1	13	NA	NA	TRBJ2-5	CSAGGRAGESQYF	TGCAGTGCTGGGGGTAGGGCCGGGGAGAGCCAGTACTTC
TRBV7-9	17	NA	TRBD2	TRBJ2-3	CASSRGTSGRGTDTQYF	TGTGCCAGCAGTCGGGGGACTAGCGGGAGGGGAACAGATACGCAGTATTTT
TRBV7-2	17	NA	TRBD2	TRBJ2-5	CASSLAQSAGVARTQYF	TGTGCCAGCAGCTTAGCGCAATCAGCGGGGGTCGCGCGGACCCAGTACTTC
TRBV5-6	14	few	NA	TRBJ2-7	CASSILATRYEQYF	TGTGCCAGCAGCATACTAGCTACTCGCTACGAGCAGTACTTC
TRBV10-3	14	few	TRBD2	TRBJ2-5	CAISRTSGEETQYF	TGTGCCATCAGTCGGACTAGCGGGGAAGAGACCCAGTACTTC
TRBV10-3	16	few	TRBD1	TRBJ2-7	CAISDPFDRVPYEQYF	TGTGCCATCAGTGACCCTTTTGACAGGGTCCCTTACGAGCAGTACTTC
TRBV3-1	16	NA	NA	TRBJ2-5	CASSQDVPVTPETQYF	TGTGCCAGCAGCCAAGATGTCCCCGTAACACCGGAGACCCAGTACTTC
TRBV28	15	NA	TRBD1	TRBJ1-2	CASSLSGTGSFGYTF	TGTGCCAGCAGTTTATCGGGGACAGGATCCTTTGGCTACACCTTC
TRBV29-1	16	NA	NA	TRBJ2-7	CSVEDQTGPTSHEQYF	TGCAGCGTTGAAGACCAAACCGGACCGACGTCCCACGAGCAGTACTTC
TRBV6-1	15	few	NA	TRBJ2-5	CASTPPAGAGETQYF	TGTGCCAGCACTCCCCCGGCGGGGGCGGGAGAGACCCAGTACTTC